The 5 T cell receptor beta chains listed next were all sequenced from one sample in a study of cytomegalovirus exposure and HLA in healthy donors. PCR used 60 Vbeta primers and 13 Jbeta primers. The assay was immunoSEQ multiplex PCR, and TCRdb's table has in-frame clones only and misses some. The sample includes 200,000 to 250,000 clones, about 78% seen only once; the top ten take around 4%. Input material: PBMCs. These receptors were taken from a male donor in good health and CMV-seronegative.

The chain is built from TRBV5-4 and TRBJ2-7; 8 bases map to TRBD2. Germline CDR1 and CDR2: SGHNT and YYREEE (reference sequence). The CDR3 loop spans 15 amino acids. The V gene end was trimmed by 5 bases and the J gene end by 0 bases; junction bases not matched to a gene: 7. The CDR3 region is CASSFAGGPSYEQYF. The CDR3 nucleotides read TGTGCCAGCAGTTTTGCGGGAGGCCCCTCCTACGAGCAGTACTTC.

The chain links TRBV27 to TRBJ2-7, with D possibly TRBD2 on 7 matching bases. This CDR3 has 14 residues. The V gene lost 2 bases and the J gene lost 3 bases, with 11 bases spanning the gap. The germline V gene encodes CDR1 MNHEY and CDR2 SMNVEV (reference sequence). Here the CDR3 DNA reads TGTGCCAGCAGTTTAAAGGGAGGGGGCTACGAGCAGTACTTC. This sequence encodes CASSLKGGGYEQYF.

Only a few counts were recorded for this clone. The chain employs TRBV11-2 and TRBJ1-2; D call uncertain. The CDR3 is 15 amino acids. V lost 5 bases, J lost 6 bases, and 19 bases lay in between. Per the germline V gene, CDR1 is SGHAT and CDR2 is FQNNGV. The CDR3 loop is CASSGLPRGVDGYTF. In DNA form, the CDR3 reads TGTGCCAGCAGCGGCCTTCCGCGGGGAGTAGATGGCTACACCTTC.

The chain carries TRBV10-1 and TRBJ2-5, with D perhaps TRBD2 (7 bases). V dropped 2 bases and J dropped 5 bases, with 12 bases sitting between them. Germline CDR1 reads WNHNN; CDR2 reads SYGVQD (reference sequence). The CDR3 runs 14 residues. CDR3 DNA: TGCGCCAGCAGTGAGGGGGGGGCCATCGAGACCCAGTACTTC. It specifies CASSEGGAIETQYF.

This chain links TRBV9 with TRBJ2-5, with TRBD2 matching over 7 bases. TRBJ2-7 explains the end of the DNA better; the J call may be wrong. Germline-derived CDR1 and CDR2 are SGDLS and YYNGEE. The CDR3 loop spans 13 amino acids. The CDR3 bases are TGTGCCAGCAGCGATAGCGGGTCCTACGAGCAGTACTTC. Its translation: CASSDSGSYEQYF.